This entry features one T cell receptor beta chain sequence. Seattle enrolled patients during active infection and tracked them longitudinally. The data are from a study of blood T cell repertoires in COVID-19. As for the study in general: Sample material is recorded as cDNA or gDNA derived from T cells, B-cell-depleted T cells, or PBMCs.

In the original processing: Nucleated cell number was recorded as an estimate derived from reference gene primer amplification. TCRdb's table, derived via immunoSEQ multiplex PCR, lists solely in-frame clones and lacks some. The DNA was the basis for D and trimming; V, J and clone size are from that table. In the table there are about 170,000 clones, around four fifths of which are singletons. This CDR3 is built from 18 residues. V shed 3 bases and J shed 6 bases, with 24 bases lying between them. Germline V gene sequence: CDR1 LNHDA, CDR2 SQIVND (reference sequence). What was sequenced was peripheral blood. The receptor was derived from a woman aged 80 or over with COVID-19, enrolled during active disease. The genes are TRBV19 and TRBJ1-5, with D possibly being TRBD1 (6 bases). CDR3 in amino acids: CASSIFGLGRGAGQPQHF. In nucleotides, the CDR3 is TGTGCCAGTAGTATCTTTGGGCTCGGCAGGGGAGCAGGTCAGCCCCAGCATTTT.